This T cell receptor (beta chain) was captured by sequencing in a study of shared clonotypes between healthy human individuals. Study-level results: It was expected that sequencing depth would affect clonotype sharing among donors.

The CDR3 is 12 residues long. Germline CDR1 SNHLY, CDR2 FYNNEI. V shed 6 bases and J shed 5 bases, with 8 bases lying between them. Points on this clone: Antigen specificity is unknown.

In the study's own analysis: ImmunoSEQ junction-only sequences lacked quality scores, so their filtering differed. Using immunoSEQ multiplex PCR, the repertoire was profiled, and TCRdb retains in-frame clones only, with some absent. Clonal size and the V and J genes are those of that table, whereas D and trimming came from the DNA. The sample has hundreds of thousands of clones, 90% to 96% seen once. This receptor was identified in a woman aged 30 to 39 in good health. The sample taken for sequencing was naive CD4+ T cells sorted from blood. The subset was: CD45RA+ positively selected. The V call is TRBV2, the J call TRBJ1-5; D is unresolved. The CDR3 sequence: CASRLGDQPQHF. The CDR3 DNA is TGTGCCAGCAGGCTCGGGGATCAGCCCCAGCATTTT.